The T cell receptor (beta chain) described here comes from a study of Graves' ophthalmopathy and Graves' hyperthyroidism. Beta-chain TCR CDR3 regions were amplified from RNA transcripts. In the first round, RT-PCR was carried out with HTBI primers, and a multiplex PCR formed the second round. A single record per CDR3 protein comes from TCRdb applying MiXCR to the multiplex PCR reads. The table has over a million distinct CDR3 sequences, 35% to 40% seen once; the top ten hold 11%. Among the exclusions were patients with other autoimmune diseases, uncontrolled infections, pregnancy or lactation. CDR1 and CDR2 (germline): SQVTM, ANQGSEA. The CDR3 runs to 12 residues. After removal of 8 bases from V and 6 bases from J, the junction contained 9 bases not matched to a gene.

The clonotype was recovered from an adult man with Graves' hyperthyroidism. The sequenced sample consisted of peripheral blood or thyroid tissue (not recorded which). The rearrangement links TRBV29-1 to TRBJ1-1; 7 positions match TRBD1. The DNA of the CDR3 is TGCAGCCTAAGACAGGGAAGCCCTGAAGCTTTCTTT. This gives the protein CSLRQGSPEAFF.